This T cell receptor (beta chain) was profiled in a study of Ad26.COV2.S vaccination and SARS-CoV-2 variants. On the study more broadly: Donor got 5x10^10 or 1x10^11 viral particles of Ad26.COV2.S.

V lost 3 bases, J lost 4 bases, and 4 bases lay in between. The CDR3 runs 11 residues. Looked up from germline, CDR1 is KGHSH and CDR2 is LQKENI. A single count supports this clone. Other DNA sequences in this sample translate to the same CDR3. Sample treatment: roughly 19 received Ad26.COV2.S at low or high dose, single or two shots; 5 received placebo; per-sample allocation not given. Material that was analyzed had been drawn on day 63 after the first vaccine or placebo injection. Cohort 1b enrolled adults aged 18-55 years in Boston. Clones were sequenced by immunoSEQ multiplex PCR, and TCRdb holds only the in-frame ones, with some missing. The sample shows 320,000 or so clones, approximately 87% of them seen only once.

The material sequenced was peripheral blood, taken in a trial of Ad26.COV2.S vaccine versus placebo. The clonotype originates from a person aged 18 to 65 who received the Ad26.COV2.S COVID-19 vaccine or a placebo. The chain combines TRBV18 with TRBJ2-7; no clear D gene. DNA of the CDR3: TGTGCCAGCTCACCGAATTACGAGCAGTACTTC. It translates to CASSPNYEQYF. Combining the CDR3 with reference TRBV18 and TRBJ2-7 gives the whole variable domain NAGVMQNPRHLVRRRGQEARLRCSPMKGHSHVYWYRQLPEEGLKFMVYLQKENIIDESGMPKERFSAEFPKEGPSILRIQQVVRGDSAAYFCASSPNYEQYFGPGTRLTVT.